This T cell receptor (beta chain) was identified during a study of T-cell reconstitution after alpha-beta-depleted transplantation in children. TCRbeta library construction was performed incorporating unique molecular identifiers. TCRdb passed the PCR reads through MiXCR, listing each CDR3 protein once. The sample lists 350,000 to 450,000 distinct CDR3 sequences; about a fifth were seen once. The sample holds a few counts of this clonotype. CDR3 length: 12 residues. The junction had 3 bases not matched to a gene; V was cut back by 5 bases and J by 7 bases. Germline loops: CDR1 SGHRS, CDR2 YFSETQ. Source: PBMCs from the stem cell graft donor, taken from the stem cell graft. The chain uses TRBV5-1 and TRBJ2-7; TRBD2 aligns across 10 bases. The sequence derives from a human donor who donated a stem cell graft to a child with acute myeloid leukemia. CDR3 protein: CASRLAGAEQYF. The CDR3 nucleotides are TGCGCCAGCAGGCTAGCGGGAGCGGAGCAGTACTTC.